This TCR beta chain was identified in a study of T cells after yellow fever vaccination. Study-wide results and caveats: Post-booster repertoires again held most primary-vaccination clones (roughly 96% CD4, roughly 88% CD8).

Germline CDR1 is MGHDK and CDR2 is SYGVNS. The CDR3 runs 13 residues. V was clipped by 6 bases and J by 4 bases, with 12 bases between them. It was through 5'RACE template switching that TCR cDNA was made, with a universal primer site and UMIs added. TCRdb used MiXCR to reprocess the 5' RACE reads, holding one entry per CDR3 protein. The sample comprises tens of thousands of distinct CDR3 sequences, more than 9% of which are singletons, and around 12% rests with the top ten. Details on this clonotype: This may stem from a read error, because a much larger clone lies one nucleotide away. No conserved phenylalanine or tryptophan ends this CDR3, so it is likely a read error.

V gene TRBV25-1 combines with J gene TRBJ1-2, with D unresolved. The receptor's source is a man younger than 35 who received the YFV17D yellow fever vaccine. The sample was PBMCs, either bulk or a sorted T-cell subset (CD4+, CD8+, memory, or dextramer-sorted; not recorded which), taken less than 16 days after the first yellow fever vaccination. The CDR3 loop is CASRSNTAYGYTL. DNA of the CDR3: TGTGCCAGCAGAAGCAATACGGCCTATGGCTACACCTTA.